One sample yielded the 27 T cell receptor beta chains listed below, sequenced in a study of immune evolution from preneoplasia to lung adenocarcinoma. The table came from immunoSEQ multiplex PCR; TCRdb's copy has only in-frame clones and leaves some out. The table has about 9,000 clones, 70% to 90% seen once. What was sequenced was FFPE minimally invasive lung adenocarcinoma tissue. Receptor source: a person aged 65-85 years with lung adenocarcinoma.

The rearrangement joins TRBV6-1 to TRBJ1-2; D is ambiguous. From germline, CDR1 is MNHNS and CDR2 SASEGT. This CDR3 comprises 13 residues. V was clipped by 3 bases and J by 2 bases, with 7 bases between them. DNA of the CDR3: TGTGCCAGCAGTGATGAGGGAAACTATGGCTACACCTTC. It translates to CASSDEGNYGYTF.

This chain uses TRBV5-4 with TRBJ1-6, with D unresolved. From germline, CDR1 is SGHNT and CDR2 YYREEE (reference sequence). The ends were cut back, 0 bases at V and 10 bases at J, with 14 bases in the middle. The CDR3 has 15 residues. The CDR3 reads CASSLGVQVNSPLHF. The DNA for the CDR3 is TGTGCCAGCAGCTTGGGGGTGCAGGTAAACTCACCCCTCCACTTT.

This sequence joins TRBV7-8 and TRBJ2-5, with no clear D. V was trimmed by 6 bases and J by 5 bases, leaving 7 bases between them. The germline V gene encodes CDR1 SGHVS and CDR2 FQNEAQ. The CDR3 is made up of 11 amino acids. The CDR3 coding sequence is TGTGCCAGCAGGCTAGGGGAGACCCAGTACTTC. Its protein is CASRLGETQYF.

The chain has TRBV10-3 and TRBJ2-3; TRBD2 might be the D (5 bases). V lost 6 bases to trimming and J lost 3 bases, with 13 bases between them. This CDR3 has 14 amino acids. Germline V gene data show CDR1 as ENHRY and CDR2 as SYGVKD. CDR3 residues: CAIRYILETDTQYF. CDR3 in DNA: TGTGCCATCAGATACATACTAGAAACAGATACGCAGTATTTT.

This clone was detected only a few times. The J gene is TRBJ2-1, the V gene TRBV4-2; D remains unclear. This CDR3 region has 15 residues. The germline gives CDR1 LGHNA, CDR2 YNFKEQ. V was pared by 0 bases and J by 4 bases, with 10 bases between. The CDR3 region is CASSQDWGRYNEQFF. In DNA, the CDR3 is TGTGCCAGCAGCCAAGATTGGGGTAGATACAATGAGCAGTTCTTC.

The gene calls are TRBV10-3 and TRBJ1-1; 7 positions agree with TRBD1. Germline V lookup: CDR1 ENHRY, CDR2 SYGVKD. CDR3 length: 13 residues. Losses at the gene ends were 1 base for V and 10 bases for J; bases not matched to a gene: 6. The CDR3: CAISEFDRDRAFF. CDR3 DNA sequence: TGTGCCATCAGTGAGTTCGACAGGGACCGAGCTTTCTTT.

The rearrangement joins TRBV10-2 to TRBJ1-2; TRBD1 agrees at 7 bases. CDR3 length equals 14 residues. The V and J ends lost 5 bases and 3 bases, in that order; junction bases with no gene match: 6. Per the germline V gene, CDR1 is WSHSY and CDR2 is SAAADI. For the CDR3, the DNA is TGCGCCAGCAGTAGCTTTACAGGGGACTATGGCTACACCTTC. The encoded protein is CASSSFTGDYGYTF.

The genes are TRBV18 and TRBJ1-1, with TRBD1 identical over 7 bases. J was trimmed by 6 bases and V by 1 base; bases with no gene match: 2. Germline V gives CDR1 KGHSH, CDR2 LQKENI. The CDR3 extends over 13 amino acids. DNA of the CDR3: TGTGCCAGCTCACCACGACAGGGAGCTGAAGCTTTCTTT. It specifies CASSPRQGAEAFF.

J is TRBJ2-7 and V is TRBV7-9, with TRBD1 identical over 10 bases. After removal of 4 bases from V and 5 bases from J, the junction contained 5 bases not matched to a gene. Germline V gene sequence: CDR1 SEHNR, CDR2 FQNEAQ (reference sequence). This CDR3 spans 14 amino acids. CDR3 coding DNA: TGTGCCAGCAGCTCAGACAGGGGGCTCGACGAGCAGTACTTC. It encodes CASSSDRGLDEQYF.

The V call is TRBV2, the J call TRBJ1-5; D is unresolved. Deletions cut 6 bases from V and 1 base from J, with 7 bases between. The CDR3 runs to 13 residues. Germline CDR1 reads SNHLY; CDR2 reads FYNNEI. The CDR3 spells CASSADSNQPQHF. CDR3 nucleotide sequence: TGTGCCAGCAGCGCAGACAGCAATCAGCCCCAGCATTTT.

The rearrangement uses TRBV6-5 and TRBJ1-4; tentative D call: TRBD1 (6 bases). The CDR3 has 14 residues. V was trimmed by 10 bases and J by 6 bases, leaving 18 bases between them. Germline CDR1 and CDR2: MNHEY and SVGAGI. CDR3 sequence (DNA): TGTGCCACACGTCCCGGACAGTCATATGAAAAACTGTTTTTT. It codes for CATRPGQSYEKLFF.

The CDR3 here is CASSPRGQTNSPLHF. CDR3 in DNA: TGCGCCAGCAGCCCGAGGGGACAGACAAATTCACCCCTCCACTTT. The V gene is TRBV4-1, the J gene TRBJ1-6; 7 nucleotides match TRBD1. The ends lost 4 bases at V and 7 bases at J; junction bases unmatched: 7. Germline lookup yields CDR1 MGHRA and CDR2 YSYEKL. This CDR3 region has 15 residues.

CDR3 bases: TGTGCCTGGAGTGGTGGCGGGGGGCTCAATGAGCAGTTCTTC. It translates to CAWSGGGGLNEQFF. The J gene is TRBJ2-1, the V gene TRBV30; TRBD2 agrees at 8 bases. The length of the CDR3 is 14 residues. Germline V lookup: CDR1 GTSNPN, CDR2 SVGIG (reference sequence). The ends lost 1 base at V and 6 bases at J; junction bases unmatched: 5. The full variable domain, with the rest looked up from reference TRBV30 and TRBJ2-1, is SQTIHQWPATLVQPVGSPLSLECTVEGTSNPNLYWYRQAAGRGLQLLFYSVGIGQISSEVPQNLSASRPQDRQFILSSKKLLLSDSGFYLCAWSGGGGLNEQFFGPGTRLTVL.

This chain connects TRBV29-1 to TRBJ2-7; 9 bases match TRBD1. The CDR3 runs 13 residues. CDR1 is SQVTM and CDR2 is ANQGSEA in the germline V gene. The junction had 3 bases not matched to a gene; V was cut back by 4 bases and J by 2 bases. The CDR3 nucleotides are TGCAGCGTTGGGGGACAGGGTCCCTACGAGCAGTACTTC. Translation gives CSVGGQGPYEQYF.

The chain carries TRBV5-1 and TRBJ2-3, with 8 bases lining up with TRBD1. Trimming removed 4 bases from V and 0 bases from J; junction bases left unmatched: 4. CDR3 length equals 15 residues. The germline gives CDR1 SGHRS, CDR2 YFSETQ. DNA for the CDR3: TGCGCCAGCAGCCAGGACAGGGTGAGCACAGATACGCAGTATTTT. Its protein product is CASSQDRVSTDTQYF.

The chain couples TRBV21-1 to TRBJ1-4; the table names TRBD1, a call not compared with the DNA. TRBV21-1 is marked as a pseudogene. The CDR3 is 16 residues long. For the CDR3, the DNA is TGTGCCAGCAGCAAGCCGCCGACAGGGAGAAATGAAAAACTGTTTTTT. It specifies CASSKPPTGRNEKLFF.

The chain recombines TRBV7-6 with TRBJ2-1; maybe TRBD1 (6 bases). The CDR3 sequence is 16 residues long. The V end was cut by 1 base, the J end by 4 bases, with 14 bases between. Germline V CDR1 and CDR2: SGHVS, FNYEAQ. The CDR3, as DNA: TGTGCCAGCAGCTTAGGCCCCGGGACACAATACAATGAGCAGTTCTTC. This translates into CASSLGPGTQYNEQFF.

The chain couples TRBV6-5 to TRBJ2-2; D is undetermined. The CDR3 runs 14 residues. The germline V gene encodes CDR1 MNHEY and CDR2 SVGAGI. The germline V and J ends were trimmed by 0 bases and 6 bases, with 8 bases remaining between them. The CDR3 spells CASSYSISAGELFF. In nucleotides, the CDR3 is TGTGCCAGCAGTTACTCGATATCGGCCGGGGAGCTGTTTTTT.

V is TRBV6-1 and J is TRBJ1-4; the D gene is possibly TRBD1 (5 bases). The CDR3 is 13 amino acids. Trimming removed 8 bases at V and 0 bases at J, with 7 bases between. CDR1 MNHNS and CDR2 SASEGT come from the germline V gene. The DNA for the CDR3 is TGTGCCAGCGACAGTGCAACTAATGAAAAACTGTTTTTT. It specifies CASDSATNEKLFF.

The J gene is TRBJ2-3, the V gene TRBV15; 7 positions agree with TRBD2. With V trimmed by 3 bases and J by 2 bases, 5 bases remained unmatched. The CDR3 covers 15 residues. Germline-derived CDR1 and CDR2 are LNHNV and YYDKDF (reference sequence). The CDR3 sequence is CATSRGEGATDTQYF. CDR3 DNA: TGTGCCACCAGCAGGGGGGAGGGTGCCACAGATACGCAGTATTTT.

CDR3 coding DNA: TGTGCCACCAGCATCGACCTAGCGGTTGGGGAGGCAGATACGCAGTATTTT. It specifies CATSIDLAVGEADTQYF. J is TRBJ2-3 and V is TRBV15; 7 bases agree with TRBD2. Trimming took 4 bases from V and 4 from J; bases not matched to a gene: 14. The germline gives CDR1 LNHNV, CDR2 YYDKDF (reference sequence). The CDR3 contains 17 residues.

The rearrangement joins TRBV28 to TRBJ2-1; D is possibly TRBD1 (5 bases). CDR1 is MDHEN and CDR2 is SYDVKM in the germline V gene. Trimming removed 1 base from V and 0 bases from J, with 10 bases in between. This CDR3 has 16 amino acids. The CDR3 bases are TGTGCCAGCAGTTTATTCGACAGCCGCTCCTACAATGAGCAGTTCTTC. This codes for CASSLFDSRSYNEQFF.

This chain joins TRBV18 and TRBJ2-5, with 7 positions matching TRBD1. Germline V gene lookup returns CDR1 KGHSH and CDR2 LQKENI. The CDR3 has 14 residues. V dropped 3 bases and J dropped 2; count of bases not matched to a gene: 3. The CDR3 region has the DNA TGTGCCAGCTCACCTCGGGACAGACAAGAGACCCAGTACTTC. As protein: CASSPRDRQETQYF.

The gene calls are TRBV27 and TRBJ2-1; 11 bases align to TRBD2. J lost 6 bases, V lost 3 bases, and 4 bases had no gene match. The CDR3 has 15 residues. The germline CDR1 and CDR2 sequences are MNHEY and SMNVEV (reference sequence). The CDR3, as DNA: TGTGCCAGCAGTTTCGCACTAGCGGGGGTCAATGAGCAGTTCTTC. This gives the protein CASSFALAGVNEQFF.

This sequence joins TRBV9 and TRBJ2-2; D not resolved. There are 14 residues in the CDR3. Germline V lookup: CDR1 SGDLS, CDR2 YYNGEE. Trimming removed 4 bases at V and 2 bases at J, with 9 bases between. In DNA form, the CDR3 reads TGTGCCAGCAGCAATTTGTCAAACACCGGGGAGCTGTTTTTT. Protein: CASSNLSNTGELFF. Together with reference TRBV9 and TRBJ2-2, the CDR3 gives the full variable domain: DSGVTQTPKHLITATGQRVTLRCSPRSGDLSVYWYQQSLDQGLQFLIQYYNGEERAKGNILERFSAQQFPDLHSELNLSSLELGDSALYFCASSNLSNTGELFFGEGSRLTVL.

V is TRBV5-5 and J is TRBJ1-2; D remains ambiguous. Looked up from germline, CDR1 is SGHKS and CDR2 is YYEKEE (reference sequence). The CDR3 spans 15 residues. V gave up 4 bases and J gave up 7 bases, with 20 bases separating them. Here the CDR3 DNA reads TGTGCCAGCAGCACCGGTGGTAGCCTCTCGGTTGGCTACACCTTC. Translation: CASSTGGSLSVGYTF.

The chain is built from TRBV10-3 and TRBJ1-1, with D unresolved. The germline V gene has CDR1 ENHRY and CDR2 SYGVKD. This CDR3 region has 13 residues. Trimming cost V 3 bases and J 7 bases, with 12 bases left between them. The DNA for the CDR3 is TGTGCCATCAGTGATTGGGTCCAACTTGAAGCTTTCTTT. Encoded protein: CAISDWVQLEAFF.